These T cell receptor beta chains were read from a single sample in a study of post-analysis software for immune sequencing data. TCRdb analysed the PCR reads with MiXCR anew, one entry per CDR3 protein. The sample gives hundreds of thousands of distinct CDR3 sequences, roughly 27% of which show up once; around 0.56% is in the top ten. The source material was blood. The receptors derive from a girl under 18 with multiple sclerosis. CDR3s include the opening cysteine and the closing phenylalanine or tryptophan. The order of the fields is V gene, clone size, D gene, J gene, CDR3 protein, CDR3 DNA. D genes are given only for firm matches. Size is omitted from some rows. Given values are once, few, many or a class for expanded clones.

TRBV6-8	few	NA	TRBJ1-4	CASSYVAGGGRPNEKLFF	TGTGCCAGCAGCTACGTCGCCGGGGGGGGCCGGCCTAATGAAAAACTGTTTTTT
TRBV5-1	few	NA	TRBJ2-3	CASSLTPLGTDTQYF	TGCGCCAGCAGCTTGACCCCACTAGGCACAGATACGCAGTATTTT
TRBV25-1	NA	TRBD1	TRBJ1-5	CASSYGTGNQPQHF	TGTGCCAGCAGTTACGGGACAGGCAATCAGCCCCAGCATTTT
TRBV6-2/TRBV6-3	NA	TRBD1	TRBJ2-1	CASTVGQGGQFF	TGTGCCAGCACCGTAGGACAGGGTGGGCAGTTCTTC
TRBV9	NA	TRBD1	TRBJ1-2	CASSAWTGLRANYGYTF	TGTGCCAGCAGCGCGTGGACAGGGTTACGGGCTAACTATGGCTACACCTTC
TRBV20-1	NA	TRBD2	TRBJ2-1	CSATAGGPRGNEQFF	TGCAGTGCTACAGCGGGAGGGCCCCGAGGCAATGAGCAGTTCTTC
TRBV20-1	many	NA	TRBJ1-2	CSARDPLFGNYGYTF	TGCAGTGCTAGAGATCCTTTATTTGGAAACTATGGCTACACCTTC
TRBV2	NA	NA	TRBJ1-2	CAGQGGAGLANYGYTF	TGTGCCGGCCAGGGAGGGGCAGGCTTGGCTAACTATGGCTACACCTTC
TRBV27	NA	TRBD2	TRBJ2-7	CASSLFPGGGGDEQYF	TGTGCCAGCAGTTTATTCCCAGGCGGGGGGGGTGACGAGCAGTACTTC
TRBV27	NA	NA	TRBJ2-7	CASSPTDLLGGPLYEQYF	TGTGCCAGCAGTCCGACCGACCTCTTGGGGGGGCCCCTCTACGAGCAGTACTTC
TRBV20-1	few	TRBD2	TRBJ2-3	CSATTPLAGAADTQYF	TGCAGTGCTACGACACCCCTAGCGGGGGCGGCAGATACGCAGTATTTT
TRBV29-1	NA	NA	TRBJ2-2	CSAESDQGNTGELFF	TGCAGCGCTGAAAGTGACCAGGGCAACACCGGGGAGCTGTTTTTT
TRBV9	NA	NA	TRBJ1-2	CASSVADTNGYTF	TGTGCCAGCAGCGTAGCTGATACTAATGGCTACACCTTC
TRBV28	NA	NA	TRBJ2-3	CAGRGRSTDTQYF	TGTGCCGGGAGGGGGCGGTCCACAGATACGCAGTATTTT
TRBV4-3	NA	TRBD2	TRBJ2-3	CASSRGGLAGGSWDTQYF	TGCGCCAGCAGCCGAGGCGGGCTAGCGGGAGGCTCTTGGGATACGCAGTATTTT
TRBV20-1	NA	TRBD1	TRBJ2-7	CSALQPGQGYEQYF	TGCAGTGCTCTTCAACCGGGACAGGGCTACGAGCAGTACTTC
TRBV20-1	few	NA	TRBJ1-2	CSASAQGIRYGYTF	TGCAGTGCTAGCGCACAGGGAATCCGGTATGGCTACACCTTC
TRBV6-5	once	NA	TRBJ2-1	CANARTITFF	TGTGCCAACGCCCGGACCATAACGTTCTTC
TRBV4-1	NA	NA	TRBJ2-1	CASSPPGDRNNEQFF	TGCGCCAGCAGCCCCCCAGGAGACCGTAACAATGAGCAGTTCTTC
TRBV7-9	few	TRBD2	TRBJ2-1	CASSSLTSGKNNEQFF	TGTGCCAGCAGCTCCCTAACTAGCGGGAAGAACAATGAGCAGTTCTTC
TRBV6-1	NA	TRBD1	TRBJ2-5	CASFPWPGTGRRNLQETQYF	TGTGCCTCCTTTCCGTGGCCCGGGACAGGTCGTAGAAACCTCCAAGAGACCCAGTACTTC
TRBV20-1	many	NA	TRBJ2-5	CSATRGVEETQYF	TGCAGTGCTACCAGGGGCGTAGAGGAGACCCAGTACTTC
TRBV12-3/TRBV12-4	NA	NA	TRBJ1-1	CASSYRVRVNTEAFF	TGTGCCAGCAGTTACAGGGTAAGGGTGAACACTGAAGCTTTCTTT
TRBV5-1	few	NA	TRBJ2-1	CASSPSSRPTFNEQFF	TGCGCCAGCAGCCCCTCCTCGAGGCCTACCTTTAATGAGCAGTTCTTC
TRBV10-3	few	TRBD1	TRBJ2-7	CAIRETGGNEQYF	TGTGCCATCAGAGAGACAGGGGGCAACGAGCAGTACTTC
TRBV28	few	NA	TRBJ1-2	CASSFGARGYGYTF	TGTGCCAGCAGTTTCGGGGCTCGAGGCTATGGCTACACCTTC
TRBV27	NA	NA	TRBJ1-2	CASKEEGALGYGYTF	TGTGCCAGCAAGGAGGAAGGGGCCCTCGGCTATGGCTACACCTTC
TRBV5-1	few	NA	TRBJ1-1	CASSWRQPNTEAFF	TGCGCCAGCAGTTGGCGACAGCCGAACACTGAAGCTTTCTTT
TRBV20-1	few	NA	TRBJ2-7	CSALRFGSSYEQYF	TGCAGTGCTTTAAGGTTCGGCAGTAGCTACGAGCAGTACTTC
TRBV12-3/TRBV12-4	NA	TRBD1	TRBJ1-4	CASSLAGQGMGEKLFF	TGTGCCAGCAGTTTAGCGGGACAGGGAATGGGGGAAAAACTGTTTTTT
TRBV5-1	few	NA	TRBJ2-3	CASSSLQGPSTDTQYF	TGCGCCAGCAGCTCCTTGCAGGGGCCGTCCACAGATACGCAGTATTTT
TRBV5-1	few	TRBD1	TRBJ1-1	CASSSTPGQGDTEAFF	TGCGCCAGCAGCTCAACCCCGGGACAGGGGGACACTGAAGCTTTCTTT